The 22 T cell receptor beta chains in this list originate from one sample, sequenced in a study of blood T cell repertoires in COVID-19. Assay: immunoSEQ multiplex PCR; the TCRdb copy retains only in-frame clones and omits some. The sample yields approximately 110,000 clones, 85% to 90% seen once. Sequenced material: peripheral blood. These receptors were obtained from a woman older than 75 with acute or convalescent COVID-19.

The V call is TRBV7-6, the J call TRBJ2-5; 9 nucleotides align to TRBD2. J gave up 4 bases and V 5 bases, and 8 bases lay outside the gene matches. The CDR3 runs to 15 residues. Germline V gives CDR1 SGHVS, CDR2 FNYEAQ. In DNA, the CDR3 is TGTGCCAGCAGCCCCGCGGGGGGGGGAGCAGAGACCCAGTACTTC. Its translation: CASSPAGGGAETQYF.

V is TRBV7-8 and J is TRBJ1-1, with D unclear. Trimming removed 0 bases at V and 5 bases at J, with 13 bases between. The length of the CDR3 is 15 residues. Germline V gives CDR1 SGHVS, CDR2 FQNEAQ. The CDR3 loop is CASSLAGNGDTEAFF. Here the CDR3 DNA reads TGTGCCAGCAGCTTAGCGGGTAACGGGGATACTGAAGCTTTCTTT.

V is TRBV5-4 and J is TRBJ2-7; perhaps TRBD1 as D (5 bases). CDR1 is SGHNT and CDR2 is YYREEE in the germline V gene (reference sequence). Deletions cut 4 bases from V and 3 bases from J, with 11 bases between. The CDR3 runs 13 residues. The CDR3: CASSMTDSYEQYF. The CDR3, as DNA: TGTGCCAGCAGCATGACAGACAGCTACGAGCAGTACTTC.

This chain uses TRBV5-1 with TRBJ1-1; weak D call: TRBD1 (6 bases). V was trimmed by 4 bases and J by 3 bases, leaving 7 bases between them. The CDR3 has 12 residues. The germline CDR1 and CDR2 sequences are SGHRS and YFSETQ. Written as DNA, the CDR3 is TGCGCCAGCAGCCCAGGGGACACTGAAGCTTTCTTT. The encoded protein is CASSPGDTEAFF.

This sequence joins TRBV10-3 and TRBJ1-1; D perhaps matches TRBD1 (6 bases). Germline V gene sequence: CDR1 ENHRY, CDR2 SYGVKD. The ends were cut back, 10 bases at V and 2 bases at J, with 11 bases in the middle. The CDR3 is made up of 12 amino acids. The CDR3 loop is CATYRDNTEAFF. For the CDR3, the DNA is TGTGCCACCTACAGGGATAACACTGAAGCTTTCTTT.

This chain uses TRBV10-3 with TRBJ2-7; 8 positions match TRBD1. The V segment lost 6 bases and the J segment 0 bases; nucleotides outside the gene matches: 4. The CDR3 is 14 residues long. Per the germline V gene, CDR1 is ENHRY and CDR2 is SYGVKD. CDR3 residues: CAIRGQASSYEQYF. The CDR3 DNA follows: TGTGCCATCAGGGGACAGGCCAGCTCCTACGAGCAGTACTTC.

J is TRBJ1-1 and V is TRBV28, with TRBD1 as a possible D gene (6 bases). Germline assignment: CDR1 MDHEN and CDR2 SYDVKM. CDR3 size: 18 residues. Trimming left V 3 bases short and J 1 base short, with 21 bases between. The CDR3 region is CASSLFRVRDNSNTEAFF. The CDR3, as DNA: TGTGCCAGCAGTTTGTTTCGGGTTCGGGACAACTCGAACACTGAAGCTTTCTTT.

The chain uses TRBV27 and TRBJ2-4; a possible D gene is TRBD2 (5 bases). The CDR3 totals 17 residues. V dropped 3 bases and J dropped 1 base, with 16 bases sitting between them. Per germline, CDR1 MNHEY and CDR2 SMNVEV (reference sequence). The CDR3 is CASSFIEAGGAKNIQYF. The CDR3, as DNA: TGTGCCAGCAGTTTTATTGAGGCGGGTGGGGCCAAAAACATTCAGTACTTC.

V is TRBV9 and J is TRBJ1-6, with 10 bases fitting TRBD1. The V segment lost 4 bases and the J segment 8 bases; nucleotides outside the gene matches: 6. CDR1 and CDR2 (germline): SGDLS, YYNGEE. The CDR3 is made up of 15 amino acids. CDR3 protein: CASSTGQGNHSPLHF. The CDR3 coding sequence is TGTGCCAGCAGCACGGGACAGGGGAATCATTCACCCCTCCACTTT.

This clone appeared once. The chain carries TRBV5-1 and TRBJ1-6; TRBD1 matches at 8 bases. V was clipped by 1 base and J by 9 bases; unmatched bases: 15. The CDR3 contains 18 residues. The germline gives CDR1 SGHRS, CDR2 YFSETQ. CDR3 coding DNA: TGCGCCAGCAGCTTGACCTCAGGATCGACAGGGGTGGGTTCACCCCTCCACTTT. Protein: CASSLTSGSTGVGSPLHF.

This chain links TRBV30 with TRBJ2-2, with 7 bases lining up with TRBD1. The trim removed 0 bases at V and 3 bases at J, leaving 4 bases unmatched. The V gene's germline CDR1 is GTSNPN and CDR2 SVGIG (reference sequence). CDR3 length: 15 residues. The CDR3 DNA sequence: TGTGCCTGGAGTGTTTTGGGACAGTACACCGGGGAGCTGTTTTTT. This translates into CAWSVLGQYTGELFF.

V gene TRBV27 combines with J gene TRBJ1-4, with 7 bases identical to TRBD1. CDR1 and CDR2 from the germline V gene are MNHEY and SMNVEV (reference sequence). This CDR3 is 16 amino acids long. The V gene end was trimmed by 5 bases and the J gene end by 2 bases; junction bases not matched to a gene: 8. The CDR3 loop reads CASSPGGIRTNEKLFF. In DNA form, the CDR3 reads TGTGCCAGCAGTCCAGGGGGAATCCGGACTAATGAAAAACTGTTTTTT.

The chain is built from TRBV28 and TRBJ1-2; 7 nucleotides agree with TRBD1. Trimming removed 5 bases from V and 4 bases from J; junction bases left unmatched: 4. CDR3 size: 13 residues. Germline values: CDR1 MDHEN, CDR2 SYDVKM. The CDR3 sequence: CASSARGAYGYTF. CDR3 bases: TGTGCCAGCAGTGCCAGGGGGGCCTATGGCTACACCTTC.

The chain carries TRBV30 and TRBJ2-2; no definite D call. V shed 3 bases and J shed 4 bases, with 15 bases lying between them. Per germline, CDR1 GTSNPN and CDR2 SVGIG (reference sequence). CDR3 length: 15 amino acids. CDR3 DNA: TGTGCCTGGAGACGCGGTATGTCGGTCACCGGGGAGCTGTTTTTT. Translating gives CAWRRGMSVTGELFF.

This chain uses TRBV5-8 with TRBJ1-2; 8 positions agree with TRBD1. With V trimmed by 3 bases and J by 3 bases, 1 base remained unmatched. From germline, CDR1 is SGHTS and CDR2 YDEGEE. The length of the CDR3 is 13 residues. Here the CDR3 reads CASSSTGDYGYTF. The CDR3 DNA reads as TGTGCCAGCAGCTCGACAGGGGACTATGGCTACACCTTC.

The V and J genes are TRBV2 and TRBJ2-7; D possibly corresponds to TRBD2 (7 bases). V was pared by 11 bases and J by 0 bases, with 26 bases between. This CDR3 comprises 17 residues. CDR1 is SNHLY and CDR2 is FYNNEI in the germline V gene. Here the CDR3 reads CAAGGPSLWGASYEQYF. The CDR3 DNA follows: TGTGCCGCCGGGGGGCCTAGCTTGTGGGGGGCCTCCTACGAGCAGTACTTC.

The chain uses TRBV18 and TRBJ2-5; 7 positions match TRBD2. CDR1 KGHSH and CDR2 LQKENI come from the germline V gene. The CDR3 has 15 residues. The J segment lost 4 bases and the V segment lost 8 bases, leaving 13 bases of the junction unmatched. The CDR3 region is CASKPDGGGGETQYF. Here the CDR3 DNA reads TGTGCCAGCAAACCGGACGGCGGGGGAGGAGAGACCCAGTACTTC. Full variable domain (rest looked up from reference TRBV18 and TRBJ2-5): NAGVMQNPRHLVRRRGQEARLRCSPMKGHSHVYWYRQLPEEGLKFMVYLQKENIIDESGMPKERFSAEFPKEGPSILRIQQVVRGDSAAYFCASKPDGGGGETQYFGPGTRLLVL.

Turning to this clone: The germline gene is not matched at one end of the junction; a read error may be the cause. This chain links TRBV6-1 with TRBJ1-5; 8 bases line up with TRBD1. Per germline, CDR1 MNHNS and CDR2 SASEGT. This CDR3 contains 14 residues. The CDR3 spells CASREGQGGEPQHF. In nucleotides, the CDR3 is TGTGCCAGCAGGGAAGGACAGGGAGGAGAGCCCCAGCATTTT.

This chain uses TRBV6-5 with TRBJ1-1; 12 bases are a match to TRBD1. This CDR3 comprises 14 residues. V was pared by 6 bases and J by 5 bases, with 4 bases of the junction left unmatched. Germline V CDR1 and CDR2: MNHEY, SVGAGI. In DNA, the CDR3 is TGTGCCAGCAGGGGACAGGGGGCTGGGACTGAAGCTTTCTTT. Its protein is CASRGQGAGTEAFF.

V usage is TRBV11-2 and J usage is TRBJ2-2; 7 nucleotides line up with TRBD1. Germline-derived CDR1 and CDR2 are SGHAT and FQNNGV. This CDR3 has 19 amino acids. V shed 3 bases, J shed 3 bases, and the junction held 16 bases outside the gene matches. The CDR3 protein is CASSLYWVTGAYYTGELFF. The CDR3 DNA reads TGTGCCAGCAGCTTGTATTGGGTTACAGGGGCGTATTACACCGGGGAGCTGTTTTTT.

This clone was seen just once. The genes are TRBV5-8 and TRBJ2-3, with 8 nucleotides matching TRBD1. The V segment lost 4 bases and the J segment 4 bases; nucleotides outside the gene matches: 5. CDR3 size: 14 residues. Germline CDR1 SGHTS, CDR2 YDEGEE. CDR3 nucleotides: TGTGCCAGCAGCCCCGGACAGGGTCCAGATACGCAGTATTTT. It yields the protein CASSPGQGPDTQYF.

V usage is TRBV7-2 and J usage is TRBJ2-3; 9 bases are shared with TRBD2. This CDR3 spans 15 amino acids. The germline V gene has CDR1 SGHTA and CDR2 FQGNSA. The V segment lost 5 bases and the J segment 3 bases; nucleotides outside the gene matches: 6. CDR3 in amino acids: CASSPSGLATDTQYF. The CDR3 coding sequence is TGTGCCAGCAGCCCCTCGGGACTAGCAACAGATACGCAGTATTTT.